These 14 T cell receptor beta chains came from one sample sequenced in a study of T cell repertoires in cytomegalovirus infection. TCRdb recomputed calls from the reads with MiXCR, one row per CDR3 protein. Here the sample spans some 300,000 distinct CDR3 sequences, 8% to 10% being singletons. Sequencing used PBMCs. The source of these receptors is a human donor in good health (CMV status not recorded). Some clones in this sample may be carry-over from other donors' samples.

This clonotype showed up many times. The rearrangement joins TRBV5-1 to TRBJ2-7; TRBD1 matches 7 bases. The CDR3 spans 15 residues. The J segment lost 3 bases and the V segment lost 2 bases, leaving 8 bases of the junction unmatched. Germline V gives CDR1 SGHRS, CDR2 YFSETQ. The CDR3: CASSFSLGQLYEQYF. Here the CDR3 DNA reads TGCGCCAGCAGCTTTAGCCTGGGACAGCTCTACGAGCAGTACTTC.

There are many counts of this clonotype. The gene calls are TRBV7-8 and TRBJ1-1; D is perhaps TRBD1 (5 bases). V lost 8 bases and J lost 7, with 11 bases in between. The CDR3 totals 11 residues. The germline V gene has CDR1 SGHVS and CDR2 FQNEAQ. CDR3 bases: TGTGCCAGCTCCAGGGACGTTGAAGCTTTCTTT. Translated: CASSRDVEAFF.

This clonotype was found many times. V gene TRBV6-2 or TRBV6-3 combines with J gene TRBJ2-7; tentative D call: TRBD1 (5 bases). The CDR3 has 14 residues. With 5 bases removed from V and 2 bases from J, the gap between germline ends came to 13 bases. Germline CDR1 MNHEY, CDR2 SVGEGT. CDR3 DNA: TGTGCCAGCAGTCGGGCAGGGCCCACCTACGAGCAGTACGTC. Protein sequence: CASSRAGPTYEQYV.

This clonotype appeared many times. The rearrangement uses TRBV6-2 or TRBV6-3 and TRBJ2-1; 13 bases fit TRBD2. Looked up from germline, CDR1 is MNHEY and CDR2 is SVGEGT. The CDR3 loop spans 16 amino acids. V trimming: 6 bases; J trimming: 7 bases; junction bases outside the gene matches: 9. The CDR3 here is CASSISTSGGYNEQFF. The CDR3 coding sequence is TGTGCCAGCAGCATTTCGACTAGCGGGGGGTATAATGAGCAGTTCTTC.

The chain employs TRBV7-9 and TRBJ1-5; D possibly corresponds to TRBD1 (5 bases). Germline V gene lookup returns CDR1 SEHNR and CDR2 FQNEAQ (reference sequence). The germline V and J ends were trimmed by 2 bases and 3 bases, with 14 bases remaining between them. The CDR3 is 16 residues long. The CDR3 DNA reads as TGTGCCAGCAGCTTAAGTGGGGCTGCCTACAATCAGCCCCAGCATTTT. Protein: CASSLSGAAYNQPQHF.

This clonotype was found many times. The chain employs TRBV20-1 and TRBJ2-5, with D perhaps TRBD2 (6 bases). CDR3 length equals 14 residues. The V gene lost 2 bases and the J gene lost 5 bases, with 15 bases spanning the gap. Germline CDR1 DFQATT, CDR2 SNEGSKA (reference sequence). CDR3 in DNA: TGCAGTGCTAGAAGACCCACGGGGGTTGAGACCCAGTACTTC. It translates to CSARRPTGVETQYF.

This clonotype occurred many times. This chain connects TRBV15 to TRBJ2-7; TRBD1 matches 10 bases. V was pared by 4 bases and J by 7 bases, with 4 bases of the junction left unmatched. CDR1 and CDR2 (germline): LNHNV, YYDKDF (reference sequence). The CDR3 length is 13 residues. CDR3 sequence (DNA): TGTGCCACCAGCACAGACAGGGGGCGGGAGCAGTACGTC. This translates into CATSTDRGREQYV.

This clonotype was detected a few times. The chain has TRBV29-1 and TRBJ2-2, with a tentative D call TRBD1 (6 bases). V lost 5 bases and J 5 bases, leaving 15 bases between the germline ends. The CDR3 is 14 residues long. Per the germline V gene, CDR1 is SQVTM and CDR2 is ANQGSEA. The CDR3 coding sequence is TGCAGCGTTTCCGAAGGGGGAATAACCGGGGAGCTGTTTTTT. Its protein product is CSVSEGGITGELFF.

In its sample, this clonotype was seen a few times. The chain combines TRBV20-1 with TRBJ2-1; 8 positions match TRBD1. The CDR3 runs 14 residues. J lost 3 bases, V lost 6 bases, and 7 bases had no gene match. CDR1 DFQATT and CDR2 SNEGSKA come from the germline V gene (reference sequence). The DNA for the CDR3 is TGCAGTGCAAGGGGACAGGACAACTACAATGAGCAGTTCTTC. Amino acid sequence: CSARGQDNYNEQFF.

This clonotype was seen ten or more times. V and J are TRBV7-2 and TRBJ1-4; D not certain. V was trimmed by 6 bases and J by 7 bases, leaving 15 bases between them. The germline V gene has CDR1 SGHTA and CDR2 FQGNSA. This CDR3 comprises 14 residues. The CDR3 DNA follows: TGTGCCAGCAGTACGATTCTGGGTGGTGAAAAACTGTTTTTT. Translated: CASSTILGGEKLFF.

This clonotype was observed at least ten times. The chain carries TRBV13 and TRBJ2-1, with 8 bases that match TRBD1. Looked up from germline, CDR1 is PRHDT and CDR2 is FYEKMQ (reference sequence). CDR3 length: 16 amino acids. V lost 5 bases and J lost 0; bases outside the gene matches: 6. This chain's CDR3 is CASSPPDRDSYNEQFF. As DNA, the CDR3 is TGTGCCAGCAGCCCCCCGGACAGGGACTCCTACAATGAGCAGTTCTTC.

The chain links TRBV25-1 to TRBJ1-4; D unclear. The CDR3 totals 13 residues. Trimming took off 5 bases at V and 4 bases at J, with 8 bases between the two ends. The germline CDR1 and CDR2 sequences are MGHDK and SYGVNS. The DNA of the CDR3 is TGTGCCAGCAGTAAAGAGTTTAATGAAAAACTGTTTTTT. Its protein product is CASSKEFNEKLFF.

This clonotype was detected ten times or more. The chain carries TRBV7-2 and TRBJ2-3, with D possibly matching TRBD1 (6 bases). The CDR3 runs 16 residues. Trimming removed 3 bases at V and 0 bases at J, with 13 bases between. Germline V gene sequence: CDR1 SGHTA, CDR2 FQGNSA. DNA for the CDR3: TGTGCCAGCAGCTTCTCTGGGGGCGCGAGCACAGATACGCAGTATTTT. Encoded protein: CASSFSGGASTDTQYF.

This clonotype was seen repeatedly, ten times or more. The chain's CDR3 is CASRTVGAQGYTF. The CDR3 DNA reads as TGTGCCAGTAGGACGGTGGGGGCGCAAGGCTACACCTTC. The genes are TRBV19 and TRBJ1-2, with D possibly matching TRBD1 (6 bases). Looked up from germline, CDR1 is LNHDA and CDR2 is SQIVND (reference sequence). V lost 6 bases and J lost 8, with 16 bases in between. The CDR3 length is 13 residues.